The source of this T cell receptor (beta chain) is a study of T cells expressing NK-cell markers. Reanalyzing the 5' RACE reads, TCRdb keeps one entry per CDR3 protein, without DNA. The sample's table shows about 160,000 distinct CDR3 sequences. Germline CDR1 SGHTS, CDR2 YDEGEE. The CDR3 length is 16 residues. Findings of the study overall: The CD3+CD56-NKG2C+ fraction of a handful of donors was likewise dominated by these clonotypes. Roughly 1.0-8% of CD8+ T cells in more than five donors belonged to dominant NKG2C+ clonotypes. Whether expanded NKG2C+ T cell clones were HCMV specific stayed uncertain.

In the case of this clonotype: As yet, its antigen is unknown.

V and J are TRBV5-8 and TRBJ1-2; the D gene TCRdb calls, TRBD1, cannot be checked with no DNA. The receptor was isolated from a woman aged 18 to 75 in good health. The sample taken for sequencing was blood T cells: a sorted CD56 or NKG2C T cell subset, CD4+ or CD8+ T cells, or bulk PBMC T cells (not recorded which). The CDR3: CASSLASGTTNYGYTF.